This TCR beta chain stems from a study of blood T cell repertoires in COVID-19. Per the study methods: Counts of nucleated cells, estimated from reference gene primer amplification, were obtained. Generated by immunoSEQ multiplex PCR, the TCRdb table keeps only in-frame clones and is missing some. V and J calls and clone size are copied from that table; D and trimming were computed from the DNA. Of approximately 41,000 clones in the sample, 87% are singletons; the top ten hold around 10%. The CDR3 length is 13 residues. Germline lookup yields CDR1 SEHNR and CDR2 FQNEAQ (reference sequence). V gave up 5 bases and J gave up 4 bases, with 11 bases separating them.

This clonotype originated in a woman of 80 years or more with active COVID-19. What was sequenced was peripheral blood. The rearrangement joins TRBV7-9 to TRBJ1-2; no definite D call. DNA for the CDR3: TGTGCCAGCAGCCTAGAGGCGGGCTATGGCTACACCTTC. As protein: CASSLEAGYGYTF.